Included here is one T cell receptor beta chain sequence, with context. The data originate from a study of blood T cell repertoires in COVID-19. Whole-study context: Both acute and convalescent COVID-19 samples were obtained from the United States, Italy and Spain. PBMCs, B-cell-depleted T cells, or T cells were the source of the cDNA or gDNA that made up the material.

The CDR3 is made up of 14 amino acids. J lost 8 bases, V lost 3 bases, and 4 bases had no gene match. Per the germline V gene, CDR1 is SGDLS and CDR2 is YYNGEE. Seattle's cohort entered during active infection and was followed longitudinally. Per the authors' pipeline: Quantification of nucleated cells was approximated via reference gene primer amplification. Here immunoSEQ multiplex PCR was the method, and the copy in TCRdb shows in-frame clones only, minus some. Clone size and V and J calls were adopted from that table, with D and trimming inferred from the DNA. The data show around 260,000 clones, with 75% to 95% seen just once and about 2.5% held by the top ten.

Sequencing was performed on peripheral blood. The TCR was taken from a young adult with COVID-19, enrolled during active disease. The J gene is TRBJ2-3, the V gene TRBV9; 12 bases map to TRBD2. Here the CDR3 reads CASSGTSGISTQYF. CDR3 in DNA: TGTGCCAGCAGCGGGACTAGCGGGATTAGTACGCAGTATTTT.